The 21 T cell receptor beta chains presented below share a single source sample, sequenced in a study of blood T cell repertoires in COVID-19 (dated by TCRdb to 2019 to 2021). The library came from the immunoSEQ multiplex PCR assay. This is the immuneACCESS table as TCRdb keeps it, with only in-frame sequences that have V and J called. A part of the clones is gone; compared with another copy, unresolved V genes explain less than half, and the rest is unexplained. The sample yields about 63,000 clones; roughly four fifths were counted once. Over 9% of the sample is taken by the ten largest. Sequenced input: peripheral blood. The source of these receptors is a human donor in a cohort sampled during active COVID-19.

CDR3 nucleotide sequence: TGTGCCAGCAGACCGACCGACTACTATGGCTACACCTTC. Translating gives CASRPTDYYGYTF. The rearrangement uses TRBV27 and TRBJ1-2; D gene uncertain. Germline lookup yields CDR1 MNHEY and CDR2 SMNVEV (reference sequence). This CDR3 comprises 13 residues. V lost 6 bases and J 3 bases, leaving 11 bases between the germline ends.

The V and J genes are TRBV14 and TRBJ2-3; 10 nucleotides align to TRBD2. Unmatched junction bases numbered 11, after V lost 2 bases and J lost 9 bases. This CDR3 is 16 amino acids long. Per the germline V gene, CDR1 is SGHDN and CDR2 is FVKESK. CDR3 amino acids: CASSQLAGVGAFTQYF. The CDR3 region has the DNA TGTGCCAGCAGCCAACTAGCGGGAGTTGGGGCATTCACGCAGTATTTT.

V and J are TRBV12-3 or TRBV12-4 and TRBJ2-5; maybe TRBD1 (5 bases). V gave up 5 bases and J gave up 1 base, with 8 bases separating them. The CDR3 covers 13 residues. The CDR3 DNA reads as TGTGCCAGCAGTCCGGACACCCAAGAGACCCAGTACTTC. Translating gives CASSPDTQETQYF.

The rearrangement links TRBV6-6 to TRBJ2-7; TRBD2 matches at 15 bases. From germline, CDR1 is MNHNY and CDR2 SVGAGI (reference sequence). V dropped 5 bases and J dropped 2; count of bases not matched to a gene: 4. The CDR3 covers 16 residues. In DNA form, the CDR3 reads TGTGCCAGCAGTATAGGACTAGCGGGAGGGCCCTACGAGCAGTACTTC. Translation: CASSIGLAGGPYEQYF.

This chain connects TRBV2 to TRBJ1-1; D ambiguous. Trimming took 4 bases from V and 3 from J, leaving 12 bases between them. CDR1 is SNHLY, CDR2 FYNNEI, per germline. The length of the CDR3 is 14 residues. CDR3 sequence (DNA): TGTGCCAGCAGTGCCTCGGGAAGGCACACTGAAGCTTTCTTT. It specifies CASSASGRHTEAFF.

The chain has TRBV3-1 (or the pseudogene TRBV3-2) and TRBJ1-2; no definite D call. Per germline, CDR1 LGHDT and CDR2 YNNKEL (reference sequence). V was trimmed by 3 bases and J by 0 bases, leaving 11 bases between them. CDR3 length: 15 residues. CDR3 sequence: CASSHRHSANYGYTF. The CDR3 region has the DNA TGTGCCAGCAGCCACCGACACTCAGCTAACTATGGCTACACCTTC.

The chain employs TRBV7-2 and TRBJ1-1; possibly TRBD1 for D (6 bases). Trimming removed 8 bases at V and 2 bases at J, with 15 bases between. The CDR3 runs 14 residues. Per the germline V gene, CDR1 is SGHTA and CDR2 is FQGNSA. For the CDR3, the DNA is TGTGCCAGCCGGGGGGCAGGGTACAACACTGAAGCTTTCTTT. This gives the protein CASRGAGYNTEAFF.

The chain links TRBV9 to TRBJ1-1; 7 bases match TRBD1. V dropped 6 bases and J dropped 0; count of bases not matched to a gene: 5. The CDR3 runs 14 residues. CDR1 is SGDLS and CDR2 is YYNGEE in the germline V gene. The CDR3 DNA reads TGTGCCAGCACACAGGGGTACATGAACACTGAAGCTTTCTTT. Translated, it gives CASTQGYMNTEAFF. The full variable domain, completed using reference TRBV9 and TRBJ1-1, is DSGVTQTPKHLITATGQRVTLRCSPRSGDLSVYWYQQSLDQGLQFLIQYYNGEERAKGNILERFSAQQFPDLHSELNLSSLELGDSALYFCASTQGYMNTEAFFGQGTRLTVV.

The rearrangement links TRBV6-5 to TRBJ1-2, with D maybe TRBD1 (6 bases). The germline V gene has CDR1 MNHEY and CDR2 SVGAGI. This CDR3 is 13 amino acids long. V was trimmed by 6 bases and J by 8 bases, leaving 16 bases between them. The CDR3 is CASSYAITGGYTF. As DNA, the CDR3 is TGTGCCAGCAGCTACGCTATCACAGGGGGCTACACCTTC.

Turning to this clone: Sequence at one end of the junction differs from germline and may be a read error. The chain links TRBV5-5 to TRBJ2-3; possible D gene TRBD2, 6 bases. Germline CDR1 SGHKS, CDR2 YYEKEE (reference sequence). The CDR3 consists of 14 residues. CDR3 amino acids: CASRLAATADTQYF. The CDR3 region has the DNA TGTGCCAGCCGCTTAGCGGCAACTGCTGATACGCAGTATTTT. Looking up the rest from reference TRBV5-5 and TRBJ2-3 gives the full variable domain: DAGVTQSPTHLIKTRGQQVTLRCSPISGHKSVSWYQQVLGQGPQFIFQYYEKEERGRGNFPDRFSARQFPNYSSELNVNALLLGDSALYLCASRLAATADTQYFGPGTRLTVL.

The V gene is TRBV2, the J gene TRBJ2-1; the match to TRBD2 covers 8 bases. Unmatched junction bases numbered 14, after V lost 8 bases and J lost 14 bases. This CDR3 contains 13 residues. Germline CDR1 SNHLY, CDR2 FYNNEI. The CDR3 reads CASLNLGGEVKFF. The CDR3 region has the DNA TGTGCCAGCCTCAATCTCGGGGGGGAGGTTAAGTTCTTC.

The chain carries TRBV5-6 and TRBJ2-7; 10 bases line up with TRBD2. V lost 0 bases and J lost 1; bases outside the gene matches: 10. The length of the CDR3 is 18 residues. Germline V lookup: CDR1 SGHDT, CDR2 YYEEEE. The DNA of the CDR3 is TGTGCCAGCAGCTTGGATAGGACTAGCGGTTATCTTTCCTACGAGCAGTACTTC. As protein: CASSLDRTSGYLSYEQYF.

V usage is TRBV7-9 and J usage is TRBJ2-7; 9 bases are shared with TRBD2. CDR3 size: 15 residues. Losses at the gene ends were 2 bases for V and 5 bases for J; bases not matched to a gene: 7. CDR1 is SEHNR, CDR2 FQNEAQ, per germline (reference sequence). The CDR3 DNA is TGTGCCAGCAGCTTAAGGCGGGGGGGCAGGAACGAGCAGTACTTC. Translating gives CASSLRRGGRNEQYF.

The chain links TRBV28 to TRBJ1-4; possible D gene TRBD1, 5 bases. Germline V gives CDR1 MDHEN, CDR2 SYDVKM. This CDR3 is 15 amino acids long. The V end lost 5 bases, the J end lost 5 bases, and 15 bases lay between the germline ends. In DNA, the CDR3 is TGTGCCAGCAGTCCCACGACAGCACCGAATGAAAAACTGTTTTTT. Its translation is CASSPTTAPNEKLFF. The full variable domain, its missing parts supplied by reference TRBV28 and TRBJ1-4, is DVKVTQSSRYLVKRTGEKVFLECVQDMDHENMFWYRQDPGLGLRLIYFSYDVKMKEKGDIPEGYSVSREKKERFSLILESASTNQTSMYLCASSPTTAPNEKLFFGSGTQLSVL.

The gene calls are TRBV10-3 and TRBJ2-1, with D perhaps TRBD2 (6 bases). Germline assignment: CDR1 ENHRY and CDR2 SYGVKD. V gave up 3 bases and J gave up 8 bases, with 11 bases separating them. The length of the CDR3 is 13 residues. CDR3 nucleotides: TGTGCCATCAGTGAAGGAGGGTCGGATGAGCAGTTCTTC. Translated, it gives CAISEGGSDEQFF.

V gene TRBV9 combines with J gene TRBJ2-3; 11 bases are a match to TRBD2. With V trimmed by 0 bases and J by 4 bases, 7 bases remained unmatched. The CDR3 has 17 amino acids. Germline V gene data show CDR1 as SGDLS and CDR2 as YYNGEE. The CDR3 nucleotides are TGTGCCAGCAGCGTAGAAAGAACTAGCGGGAGTTCAGATACGCAGTATTTT. Its translation: CASSVERTSGSSDTQYF.

The chain carries TRBV5-1 and TRBJ2-5; TRBD1 matches at 7 bases. The CDR3 runs to 14 residues. Trimming took 7 bases from V and 10 from J; bases not matched to a gene: 16. CDR1 is SGHRS, CDR2 YFSETQ, per germline. The CDR3: CASFRDSTKSGQYF. As DNA, the CDR3 is TGCGCCAGCTTCCGGGACAGTACCAAGAGTGGCCAGTACTTC.

This clone has only one observation. The chain links TRBV19 to TRBJ2-6, with 7 bases identical to TRBD2. Germline V gene data show CDR1 as LNHDA and CDR2 as SQIVND (reference sequence). V shed 5 bases, J shed 1 base, and the junction held 8 bases outside the gene matches. The CDR3 has 17 amino acids. CDR3 DNA: TGTGCCAGTAGTTCGCCCCCGGGGGGATCTGGGGCCAACGTCCTGACTTTC. Translating it yields CASSSPPGGSGANVLTF. Supplemented by reference TRBV19 and TRBJ2-6, the full variable domain reads DGGITQSPKYLFRKEGQNVTLSCEQNLNHDAMYWYRQDPGQGLRLIYYSQIVNDFQKGDIAEGYSVSREKKESFPLTVTSAQKNPTAFYLCASSSPPGGSGANVLTFGAGSRLTVL.

The chain combines TRBV3-1 (or the pseudogene TRBV3-2) with TRBJ1-4, with 10 positions matching TRBD1. This CDR3 spans 21 amino acids. Per the germline V gene, CDR1 is LGHDT and CDR2 is YNNKEL (reference sequence). V dropped 4 bases and J dropped 0; count of bases not matched to a gene: 17. The CDR3 protein is CASSPRIGTGDPVATNEKLFF. The CDR3 DNA is TGTGCCAGCAGCCCACGTATAGGGACAGGGGACCCGGTAGCAACTAATGAAAAACTGTTTTTT.

This clone was picked up a small number of times. The chain joins TRBV4-2 to TRBJ2-7; 8 bases are shared with TRBD2. The junction had 5 bases not matched to a gene; V was cut back by 4 bases and J by 0 bases. This CDR3 is built from 15 residues. Per germline, CDR1 LGHNA and CDR2 YNFKEQ. CDR3 sequence reads: CASSRPGTSSYEQYF. Here the CDR3 DNA reads TGTGCCAGCAGCCGCCCCGGGACTAGCTCCTACGAGCAGTACTTC.

This sequence joins TRBV7-3 and TRBJ1-3; no clear D gene. V lost 2 bases to trimming and J lost 0 bases, with 8 bases between them. The CDR3 has 15 residues. CDR1 is SGHTA and CDR2 is FQGTGA in the germline V gene. The DNA for the CDR3 is TGTGCCAGCAGCTTAGGAGGCAGCTCTGGAAACACCATATATTTT. Translation gives CASSLGGSSGNTIYF.